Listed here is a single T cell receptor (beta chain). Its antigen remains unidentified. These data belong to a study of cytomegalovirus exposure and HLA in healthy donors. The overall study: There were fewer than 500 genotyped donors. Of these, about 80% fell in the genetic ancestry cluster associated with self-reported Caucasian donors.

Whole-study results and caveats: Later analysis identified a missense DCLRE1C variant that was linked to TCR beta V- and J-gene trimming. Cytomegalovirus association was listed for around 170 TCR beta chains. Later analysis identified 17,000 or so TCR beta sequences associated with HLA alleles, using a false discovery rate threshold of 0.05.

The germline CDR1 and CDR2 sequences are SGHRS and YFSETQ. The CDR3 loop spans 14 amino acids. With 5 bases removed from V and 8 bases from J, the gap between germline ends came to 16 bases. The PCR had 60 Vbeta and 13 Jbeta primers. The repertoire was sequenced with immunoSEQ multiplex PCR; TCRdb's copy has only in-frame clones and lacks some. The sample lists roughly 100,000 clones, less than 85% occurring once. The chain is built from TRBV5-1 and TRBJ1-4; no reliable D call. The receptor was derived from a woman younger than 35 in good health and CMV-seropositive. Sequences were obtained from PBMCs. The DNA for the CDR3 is TGCGCCAGCAGAAGTAGCGGGGAAGCCGAAAAACTGTTTTTT. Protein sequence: CASRSSGEAEKLFF.